This is a list of T cell receptor beta chains from one sample in a study of cytomegalovirus exposure and HLA in healthy donors. Profiling relied on immunoSEQ multiplex PCR, and the TCRdb table lists in-frame clones only, not all of them. The sample includes approximately 77,000 clones, roughly 78% of them seen just once. The sequenced sample was PBMCs. The receptors shown here come from a man in his forties in good health and CMV-seronegative. CDR3s include the opening cysteine and the closing phenylalanine or tryptophan. Each record gives: J gene, V gene, clone size, D gene, CDR3 DNA, CDR3 protein. A D gene is named only where the DNA matches it firmly. Some rows mark clone size as missing; the rest say once, few, many or name a class of expanded clone.

j_call: TRBJ1-5
v_call: TRBV19
clone_size: .
d_call: TRBD1
cdr3_nt: TGTGCCAGTAGTCCCTGCCGACGGGCAGGGGGTTGCGAAAATCAGCCCCAGCATTTT
cdr3_aa: CASSPCRRAGGCENQPQHF

j_call: TRBJ2-7
v_call: TRBV7-9
clone_size: .
d_call: TRBD2
cdr3_nt: TGTGCCAGCAGCTTGCTTACTAGCGGGGTCTCCTACGAGCAGTACTTC
cdr3_aa: CASSLLTSGVSYEQYF

j_call: TRBJ2-1
v_call: TRBV19
clone_size: .
d_call: .
cdr3_nt: TGTGCCAGTAGTATCGTCGGTAACTACAATGAGCAGTTCTTC
cdr3_aa: CASSIVGNYNEQFF

j_call: TRBJ1-1
v_call: TRBV4-2
clone_size: .
d_call: .
cdr3_nt: TGTGCCAGCAGCCAAGGGGGCGTGGACACTGAAGCTTTCTTT
cdr3_aa: CASSQGGVDTEAFF

j_call: TRBJ1-1
v_call: TRBV28
clone_size: .
d_call: TRBD1
cdr3_nt: TGTGCCAGCAGTTTCCAAGGACAGGGAGCAAACACTGAAGCTTTCTTT
cdr3_aa: CASSFQGQGANTEAFF

j_call: TRBJ2-2
v_call: TRBV5-1
clone_size: .
d_call: .
cdr3_nt: TGCGCCAGCAGCTTTGGAACAGGGTACACCGGGGAGCTGTTTTTT
cdr3_aa: CASSFGTGYTGELFF

j_call: TRBJ2-3
v_call: TRBV6-6
clone_size: .
d_call: .
cdr3_nt: TGTGCCAGCAGTCAGCGGTCAACAGATACGCAGTATTTT
cdr3_aa: CASSQRSTDTQYF

j_call: TRBJ2-7
v_call: TRBV5-1
clone_size: .
d_call: TRBD2
cdr3_nt: TGCGCCAGCAGCTTGGTTGGAACTAGCGGGAACGGCGAGCAGTACTTC
cdr3_aa: CASSLVGTSGNGEQYF

j_call: TRBJ1-2
v_call: TRBV9
clone_size: .
d_call: TRBD1
cdr3_nt: TGTGCCAGCAGCGTAGGACAGGGAGGCTATGGCTACACCTTC
cdr3_aa: CASSVGQGGYGYTF

j_call: TRBJ2-1
v_call: TRBV30
clone_size: .
d_call: .
cdr3_nt: TGTGCCTGGAGTTGGGGGCAGGACAATGAGCAGTTCTTC
cdr3_aa: CAWSWGQDNEQFF

j_call: TRBJ1-2
v_call: TRBV18
clone_size: .
d_call: .
cdr3_nt: TGTGCCAGCTCACCCACCGATGGACTAAGTAACTATGGCTACACCTTC
cdr3_aa: CASSPTDGLSNYGYTF

j_call: TRBJ2-5
v_call: TRBV11-2
clone_size: .
d_call: TRBD1
cdr3_nt: TGTGCCAGCAGCGCGGGACAGGGTGAGACCCAGTACTTC
cdr3_aa: CASSAGQGETQYF

j_call: TRBJ1-1
v_call: TRBV5-4
clone_size: .
d_call: TRBD1
cdr3_nt: TGTGCCAGCAGCTCCGGACAGGTGAACACTGAAGCTTTCTTT
cdr3_aa: CASSSGQVNTEAFF

j_call: TRBJ1-1
v_call: TRBV30
clone_size: .
d_call: .
cdr3_nt: TGTGCCTGGAGTGTACGGGTAGGGGTGACTGAAGCTTTCTTT
cdr3_aa: CAWSVRVGVTEAFF

j_call: TRBJ1-6
v_call: TRBV5-4
clone_size: few
d_call: TRBD1
cdr3_nt: TGTGCCAGCGGACAGGGTATTGATTCACCCCTCCACTTT
cdr3_aa: CASGQGIDSPLHF

j_call: TRBJ2-1
v_call: TRBV19
clone_size: .
d_call: TRBD2
cdr3_nt: TGTGCCAGTAAAACGGGAGGGCCCTCAGACAATGAGCAGTTCTTC
cdr3_aa: CASKTGGPSDNEQFF

j_call: TRBJ2-7
v_call: TRBV5-6
clone_size: .
d_call: .
cdr3_nt: TGTGCCAGCAGCTTTCGGTTTATGGAGCAGTACTTC
cdr3_aa: CASSFRFMEQYF

j_call: TRBJ2-7
v_call: TRBV6-5
clone_size: .
d_call: TRBD2
cdr3_nt: TGTGCCAGCAGAAACGAGGGAGGGCGCGCCAACGAGCAGTACTTC
cdr3_aa: CASRNEGGRANEQYF

j_call: TRBJ2-7
v_call: TRBV5-1
clone_size: .
d_call: TRBD1
cdr3_nt: TGCGCCAGCAGCCCTGGACAGGGGGCGCATGAGCAGTACTTC
cdr3_aa: CASSPGQGAHEQYF

j_call: TRBJ1-5
v_call: TRBV19
clone_size: few
d_call: .
cdr3_nt: TGTGCCAGTAGTATAGCAGGACGGGGGGCGAATCAGCCCCAGCATTTT
cdr3_aa: CASSIAGRGANQPQHF

j_call: TRBJ2-3
v_call: TRBV18
clone_size: .
d_call: TRBD1
cdr3_nt: TGTGCCAGCTCACCTCTGGACAGGGAAGATACGCAGTATTTT
cdr3_aa: CASSPLDREDTQYF

j_call: TRBJ1-6
v_call: TRBV13
clone_size: .
d_call: .
cdr3_nt: TGTGCCAGCAGCCCTCCGACAGGAACTAATTCACCCCTCCACTTT
cdr3_aa: CASSPPTGTNSPLHF

j_call: TRBJ1-3
v_call: TRBV29-1
clone_size: few
d_call: .
cdr3_nt: TGCAGCGCTGGGACATCTGGAAACACCATATATTTT
cdr3_aa: CSAGTSGNTIYF

j_call: TRBJ1-2
v_call: TRBV2
clone_size: .
d_call: TRBD1
cdr3_nt: TGTGCCAGCAGTCCAGGGACAGCCCCATGGGGAGCTAACTATGGCTACACCTTC
cdr3_aa: CASSPGTAPWGANYGYTF

j_call: TRBJ2-5
v_call: TRBV9
clone_size: .
d_call: TRBD2
cdr3_nt: TGTGCCAGCAGCGTAGGAGGCTCGGGGGGTCGGGAGACCCAGTACTTC
cdr3_aa: CASSVGGSGGRETQYF

j_call: TRBJ2-5
v_call: TRBV25-1
clone_size: once
d_call: .
cdr3_nt: TGTGCCAGCAGTGATATAACCCTGGGCCAGGAGACCCAGTACTTC
cdr3_aa: CASSDITLGQETQYF

j_call: TRBJ1-5
v_call: TRBV5-6
clone_size: .
d_call: .
cdr3_nt: TGTGCCAGCAGCTTGGCAGGGCCCAATCAGCCCCAGCATTTT
cdr3_aa: CASSLAGPNQPQHF

j_call: TRBJ1-3
v_call: TRBV9
clone_size: .
d_call: .
cdr3_nt: TGTGCCAGCAGCGTAGCGGGATCTGGAAACACCATATATTTT
cdr3_aa: CASSVAGSGNTIYF

j_call: TRBJ1-2
v_call: TRBV28
clone_size: .
d_call: TRBD1
cdr3_nt: TGTGCCATCCCTCGGGGGACAGACCCTTATGGCTACACCTTC
cdr3_aa: CAIPRGTDPYGYTF

j_call: TRBJ2-1
v_call: TRBV13
clone_size: .
d_call: TRBD2
cdr3_nt: TGTGCCAGCAGCTTCGATCTTAGGGGCGGGAGACCCAATGAGCAGTTCTTC
cdr3_aa: CASSFDLRGGRPNEQFF

j_call: TRBJ2-3
v_call: TRBV10-1
clone_size: .
d_call: .
cdr3_nt: TGCGCCAGCAGTGGAGGCCTCACAGATACGCAGTATTTT
cdr3_aa: CASSGGLTDTQYF